The text below deals with one T cell receptor beta chain. What it binds is not known. The data were taken from a study of a mutant IDH1 vaccine in newly diagnosed glioma. At the level of the study: Patients began vaccination 4-6 weeks after radiotherapy alone, or with temozolomide cycles.

The time point denotes: week 35, safety follow-up. The investigators gave 300 ug of mutant IDH1 20-mer peptide in each vaccine dose, together with topical imiquimod. The J segment lost 3 bases and the V segment lost 6 bases, leaving 6 bases of the junction unmatched. CDR1 and CDR2 (germline): MNHNS, SASEGT. This CDR3 comprises 14 residues. Some clones are missing from TCRdb's copy, which holds only in-frame ones; the method was immunoSEQ multiplex PCR. The sample contains around 60,000 clones, around four fifths of which appear only once. The TCR sequence derives from a young man with glioma. The rearrangement uses TRBV6-1 and TRBJ1-2; TRBD1 aligns across 8 bases. The source was PBMCs, collected from a glioma patient whose treatment included an IDH1 peptide vaccine. The CDR3 protein is CASRRTGIDYGYTF. The CDR3, as DNA: TGTGCCAGCAGGCGGACAGGGATTGACTATGGCTACACCTTC.